One sample yielded the 17 T cell receptor beta chains listed below, sequenced in a study of cytomegalovirus exposure and HLA in healthy donors. The PCR used 60 Vbeta and 13 Jbeta primers. This table comes from immunoSEQ multiplex PCR, and its TCRdb copy is limited to in-frame clones, with some not included. This sample contains fewer than 85,000 clones. Source material: PBMCs. Receptors originate from a man aged 50-60 years in good health and CMV-seropositive.

The CDR3 sequence: CASSPGESYEQYV. DNA of the CDR3: TGTGCCAGCAGCCCCGGGGAGAGCTACGAGCAGTACGTC. This chain connects TRBV6-6 to TRBJ2-7; possible D gene TRBD2, 5 bases. The V end was cut by 6 bases, the J end by 3 bases, with 12 bases between. Germline V lookup: CDR1 MNHNY, CDR2 SVGAGI (reference sequence). The CDR3 contains 13 residues.

The chain couples TRBV6-6 to TRBJ2-7, with 11 bases that match TRBD1. Germline V gene data show CDR1 as MNHNY and CDR2 as SVGAGI (reference sequence). Trimming removed 7 bases from V and 3 bases from J; junction bases left unmatched: 5. The CDR3 sequence is 14 residues long. CDR3 amino acids: CASTGQGADYEQYF. The CDR3 region has the DNA TGTGCCAGCACTGGACAGGGGGCTGACTACGAGCAGTACTTC.

This chain connects TRBV10-1 to TRBJ2-3; no definite D call. The CDR3 is made up of 17 amino acids. Trimming shortened V by 5 bases and J by 0 bases, and 18 bases separated the two germline ends. Germline CDR1 reads WNHNN; CDR2 reads SYGVQD (reference sequence). CDR3 nucleotides: TGCGCCAGCAGTCGGAGCTGGGTTTTGACTAGCACAGATACGCAGTATTTT. Amino acid sequence: CASSRSWVLTSTDTQYF.

The chain carries TRBV4-1 and TRBJ2-5; 7 bases fit TRBD1. From germline, CDR1 is MGHRA and CDR2 YSYEKL. Trimming took 5 bases from V and 3 from J; bases not matched to a gene: 3. The CDR3 spans 13 residues. CDR3 in amino acids: CASSATGEETQYF. CDR3 nucleotide sequence: TGCGCCAGCAGCGCCACAGGGGAAGAGACCCAGTACTTC.

The chain joins TRBV30 to TRBJ2-3, with TRBD2 matching over 8 bases. Germline V gene sequence: CDR1 GTSNPN, CDR2 SVGIG (reference sequence). J lost 3 bases, V lost 2 bases, and 10 bases had no gene match. This CDR3 is 16 amino acids long. For the CDR3, the DNA is TGTGCCTGGAGTCCCTGGACTAGCCAGTCGACAGATACGCAGTATTTT. This codes for CAWSPWTSQSTDTQYF.

The V gene is TRBV5-1, the J gene TRBJ2-7; D gene unclear. The CDR3 totals 14 residues. CDR1 and CDR2 (germline): SGHRS, YFSETQ. V lost 0 bases to trimming and J lost 2 bases, with 9 bases between them. CDR3 DNA: TGCGCCAGCAGCTTGGTCGGAGCGACCTACGAGCAGTACGTC. Protein sequence: CASSLVGATYEQYV.

The chain is built from TRBV7-9 and TRBJ2-7; D is uncertain. The CDR3 runs to 16 residues. V dropped 5 bases and J dropped 1 base, with 18 bases sitting between them. Germline V gene sequence: CDR1 SEHNR, CDR2 FQNEAQ (reference sequence). CDR3 in amino acids: CASSPGLAGVSYEQYF. The CDR3, as DNA: TGTGCCAGCAGCCCTGGCCTGGCAGGCGTTTCCTACGAGCAGTACTTC.

The chain couples TRBV9 to TRBJ2-1; 14 nucleotides align to TRBD2. Per germline, CDR1 SGDLS and CDR2 YYNGEE. The CDR3 loop spans 15 amino acids. Germline trimming cut 4 bases from V and 6 bases from J; bases unmatched to any gene: 3. CDR3 sequence reads: CASSTGLAGVNEQFF. Written as DNA, the CDR3 is TGTGCCAGCAGCACGGGACTAGCGGGGGTCAATGAGCAGTTCTTC.

The chain carries TRBV9 and TRBJ1-6; D possibly corresponds to TRBD1 (6 bases). CDR1 and CDR2 (germline): SGDLS, YYNGEE. This CDR3 is built from 13 residues. V was clipped by 3 bases and J by 10 bases, with 11 bases between them. The DNA for the CDR3 is TGTGCCAGCAGCGGCGGACAGTTGTCACCCCTCCACTTT. Translation gives CASSGGQLSPLHF.

The chain carries TRBV9 and TRBJ2-7; a weak D match, TRBD1 (6 bases). This CDR3 is 14 amino acids long. Looked up from germline, CDR1 is SGDLS and CDR2 is YYNGEE. The V end was cut by 4 bases, the J end by 1 base, with 12 bases between. The DNA for the CDR3 is TGTGCCAGCAGCCCCTACAGGGCGTCCTACGAGCAGTACTTC. Translated: CASSPYRASYEQYF.

The chain is built from TRBV5-6 and TRBJ1-6; D gene ambiguous. This CDR3 region has 16 residues. Trimming stripped 0 bases from V and 2 bases from J, with 9 bases between. Germline V gene lookup returns CDR1 SGHDT and CDR2 YYEEEE. The CDR3 is CASSLAGRAYNSPLHF. The CDR3, as DNA: TGTGCCAGCAGCTTGGCCGGCCGGGCCTATAATTCACCCCTCCACTTT.

This chain links TRBV9 with TRBJ2-1; maybe TRBD1 (6 bases). V was clipped by 5 bases and J by 10 bases, with 10 bases between them. The CDR3 has 11 amino acids. Germline loops: CDR1 SGDLS, CDR2 YYNGEE. The CDR3 DNA reads as TGTGCCAGCAGAGTTACAGGGGAGCAGTTCTTC. This codes for CASRVTGEQFF.

This sequence joins TRBV27 and TRBJ1-2, with a tentative D call TRBD1 (6 bases). Germline assignment: CDR1 MNHEY and CDR2 SMNVEV (reference sequence). The V gene lost 8 bases and the J gene lost 2 bases, with 9 bases spanning the gap. There are 12 residues in the CDR3. CDR3 DNA: TGTGCCAGCGGGGGCCAGAACTATGGCTACACCTTC. Amino acids: CASGGQNYGYTF.

J is TRBJ1-5 and V is TRBV27; 8 bases are a match to TRBD1. V lost 5 bases and J lost 4; bases outside the gene matches: 4. The CDR3 contains 14 residues. CDR1 and CDR2 (germline): MNHEY, SMNVEV (reference sequence). CDR3 sequence (DNA): TGTGCCAGCAGTGCTCGACAGGGGAATCAGCCCCAGCATTTT. Translated, it gives CASSARQGNQPQHF.

The chain joins TRBV28 to TRBJ2-7; D possibly corresponds to TRBD2 (6 bases). CDR3 length: 14 amino acids. Germline values: CDR1 MDHEN, CDR2 SYDVKM. Trimming shortened V by 6 bases and J by 5 bases, and 17 bases separated the two germline ends. In nucleotides, the CDR3 is TGTGCCAGCAGCGGGGGAGTGGACCAAGACGAGCAGTACTTC. As protein: CASSGGVDQDEQYF.

V gene TRBV4-1 combines with J gene TRBJ2-5, with TRBD1 as a possible D gene (5 bases). The CDR3 is 15 residues long. Germline CDR1 MGHRA, CDR2 YSYEKL. The V gene lost 1 base and the J gene lost 0 bases, with 9 bases spanning the gap. CDR3 coding DNA: TGCGCCAGCAGCCAAGGACAGTCGTACCAAGAGACCCAGTACTTC. This codes for CASSQGQSYQETQYF.

The chain employs TRBV11-2 and TRBJ1-2, with 7 bases that match TRBD1. The CDR3 extends over 14 amino acids. V trimming: 4 bases; J trimming: 5 bases; junction bases outside the gene matches: 7. Germline CDR1 is SGHAT and CDR2 is FQNNGV. The CDR3 spells CASSSTTGEYGYTF. In DNA form, the CDR3 reads TGTGCCAGCAGCTCCACAACAGGGGAATATGGCTACACCTTC.